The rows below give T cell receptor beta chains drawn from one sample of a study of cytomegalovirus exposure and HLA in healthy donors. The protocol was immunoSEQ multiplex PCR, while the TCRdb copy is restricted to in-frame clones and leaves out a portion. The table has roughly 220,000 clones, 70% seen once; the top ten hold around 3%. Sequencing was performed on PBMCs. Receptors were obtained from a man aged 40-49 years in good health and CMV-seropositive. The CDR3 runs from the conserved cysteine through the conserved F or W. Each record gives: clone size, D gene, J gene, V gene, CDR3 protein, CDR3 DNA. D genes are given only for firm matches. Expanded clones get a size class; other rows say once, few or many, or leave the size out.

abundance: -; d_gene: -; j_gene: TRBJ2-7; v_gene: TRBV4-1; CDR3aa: CASSQDQAGLEQYF; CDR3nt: TGCGCCAGCAGCCAAGATCAGGCCGGCCTCGAGCAGTACTTC
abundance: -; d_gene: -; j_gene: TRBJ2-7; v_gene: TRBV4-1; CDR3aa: CASSQGTGSLYEQYF; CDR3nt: TGCGCCAGCAGCCAAGGAACGGGGTCGCTCTACGAGCAGTACTTC
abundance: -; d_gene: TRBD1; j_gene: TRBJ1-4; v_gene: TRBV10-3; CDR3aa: CAISESRTGGNEKLFF; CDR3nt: TGTGCCATCAGTGAGTCAAGGACAGGGGGGAATGAAAAACTGTTTTTT
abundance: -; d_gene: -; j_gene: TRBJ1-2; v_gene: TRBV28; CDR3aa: CASRGRMNGYTF; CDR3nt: TGTGCCAGCAGGGGCAGGATGAATGGCTACACCTTC
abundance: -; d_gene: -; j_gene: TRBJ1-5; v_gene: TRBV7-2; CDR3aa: CASSPEDGINQPQHF; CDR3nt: TGTGCCAGCAGCCCGGAGGACGGAATCAATCAGCCCCAGCATTTT
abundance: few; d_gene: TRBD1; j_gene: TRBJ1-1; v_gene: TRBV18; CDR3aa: CASSWTGDVTEAFF; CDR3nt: TGTGCCAGCTCGTGGACAGGGGACGTCACTGAAGCTTTCTTT
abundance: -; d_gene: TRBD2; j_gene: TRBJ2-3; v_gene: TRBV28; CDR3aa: CASSSPGGPSTDTQYF; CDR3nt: TGTGCCAGCAGTTCCCCGGGGGGTCCTAGCACAGATACGCAGTATTTT
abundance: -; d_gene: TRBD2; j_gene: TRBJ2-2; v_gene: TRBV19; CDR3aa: CASKAGGLETGELFF; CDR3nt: TGTGCCAGTAAGGCGGGGGGCCTTGAAACCGGGGAGCTGTTTTTT
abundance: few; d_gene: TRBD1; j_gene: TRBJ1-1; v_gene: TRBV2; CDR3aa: CASSESRAGGATEAFF; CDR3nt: TGTGCCAGCAGTGAAAGTCGAGCAGGGGGTGCCACTGAAGCTTTCTTT
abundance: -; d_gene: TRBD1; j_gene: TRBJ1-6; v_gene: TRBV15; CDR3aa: CATSRDAGQGRTSPLHF; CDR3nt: TGTGCCACCAGCAGAGACGCGGGACAGGGTAGGACTTCACCCCTCCACTTT
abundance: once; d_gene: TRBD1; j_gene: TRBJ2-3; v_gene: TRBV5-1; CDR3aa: CASRPGQGIEDTQYF; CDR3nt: TGCGCCAGCAGACCGGGACAGGGGATTGAAGATACGCAGTATTTT
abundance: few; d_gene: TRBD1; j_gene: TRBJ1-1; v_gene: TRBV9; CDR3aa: CASSVVQGAKTEAFF; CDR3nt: TGTGCCAGCAGCGTAGTCCAGGGGGCTAAGACTGAAGCTTTCTTT
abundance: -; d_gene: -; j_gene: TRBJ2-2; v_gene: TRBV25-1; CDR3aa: CASLLGKPTGELFF; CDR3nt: TGTGCCAGCCTGCTTGGCAAACCAACCGGGGAGCTGTTTTTT
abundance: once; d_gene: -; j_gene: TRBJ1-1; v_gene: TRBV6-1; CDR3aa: CASSEAVGRNTEAFF; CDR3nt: TGTGCCAGCAGTGAAGCGGTGGGGAGGAACACTGAAGCTTTCTTT
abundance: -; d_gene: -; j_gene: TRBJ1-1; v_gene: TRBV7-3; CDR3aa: CASSLAPTGSRGTEAFF; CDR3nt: TGTGCCAGCAGCTTAGCCCCGACAGGCTCCCGGGGCACTGAAGCTTTCTTT
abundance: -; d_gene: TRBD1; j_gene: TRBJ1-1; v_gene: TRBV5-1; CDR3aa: CASSLHLDRVTEAFF; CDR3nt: TGCGCCAGCAGCTTGCATCTGGACAGGGTCACTGAAGCTTTCTTT
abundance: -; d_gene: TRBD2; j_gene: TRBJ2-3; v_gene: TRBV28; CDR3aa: CASSDPSRGGARTDTQYF; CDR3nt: TGTGCCAGCAGTGACCCTTCCCGCGGGGGGGCCAGAACAGATACGCAGTATTTT
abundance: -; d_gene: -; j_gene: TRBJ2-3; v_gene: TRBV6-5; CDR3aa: CASSSKGTFFRDTQYF; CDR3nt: TGTGCCAGCAGTTCGAAAGGGACTTTCTTTCGAGATACGCAGTATTTT
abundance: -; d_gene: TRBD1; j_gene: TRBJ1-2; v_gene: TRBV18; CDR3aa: CASSPLGDSYGYTF; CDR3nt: TGTGCCAGCTCACCACTGGGGGACAGCTATGGCTACACCTTC
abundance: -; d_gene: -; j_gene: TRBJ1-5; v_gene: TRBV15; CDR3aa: CATSIWGRDNQPQHF; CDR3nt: TGTGCCACCAGCATCTGGGGCAGGGACAATCAGCCCCAGCATTTT
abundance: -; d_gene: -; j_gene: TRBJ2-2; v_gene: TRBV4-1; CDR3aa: CASSHTRAQSNTGELFF; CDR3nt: TGCGCCAGCAGCCATACTAGAGCACAGTCGAACACCGGGGAGCTGTTTTTT
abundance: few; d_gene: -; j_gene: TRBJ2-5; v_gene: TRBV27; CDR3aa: CASSASLQETQYF; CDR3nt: TGTGCCAGCAGTGCGAGCCTCCAAGAGACCCAGTACTTC
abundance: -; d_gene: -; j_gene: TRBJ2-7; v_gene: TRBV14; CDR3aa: CASSRSGGIPWDF; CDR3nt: TGTGCCAGCAGCCGAAGCGGCGGGATCCCTTGGGACTTC
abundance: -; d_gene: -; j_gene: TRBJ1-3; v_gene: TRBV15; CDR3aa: CATSRDTGVSGNTIYF; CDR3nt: TGTGCCACCAGCAGAGATACGGGGGTTTCTGGAAACACCATATATTTT
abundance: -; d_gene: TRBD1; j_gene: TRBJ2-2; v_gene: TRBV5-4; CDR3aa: CASRPGTETGELFF; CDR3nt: TGTGCCAGCAGGCCCGGGACAGAAACCGGGGAGCTGTTTTTT
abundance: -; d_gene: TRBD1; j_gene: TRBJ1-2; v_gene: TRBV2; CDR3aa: CASSPGTGGNYGYTF; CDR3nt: TGTGCCAGCAGTCCCGGGACAGGGGGAAACTATGGCTACACCTTC
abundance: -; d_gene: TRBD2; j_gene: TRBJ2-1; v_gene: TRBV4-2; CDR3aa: CASSPETSGGFYNEQFF; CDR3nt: TGTGCCAGCAGCCCCGAGACTAGCGGGGGGTTCTACAATGAGCAGTTCTTC
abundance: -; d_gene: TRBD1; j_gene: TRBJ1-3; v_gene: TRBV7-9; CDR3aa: CASSSDRLLGNTIYF; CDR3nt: TGTGCCAGCAGCTCGGACAGGCTCTTAGGAAACACCATATATTTT
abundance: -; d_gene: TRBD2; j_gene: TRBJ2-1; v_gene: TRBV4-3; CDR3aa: CASSQDWSGGAHDEQFF; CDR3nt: TGCGCCAGCAGCCAAGATTGGAGCGGGGGGGCGCACGATGAGCAGTTCTTC
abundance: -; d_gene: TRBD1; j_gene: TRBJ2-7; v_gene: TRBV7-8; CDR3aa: CASSFRGQSSYEQYF; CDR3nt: TGTGCCAGCAGCTTCCGGGGACAGAGCTCCTACGAGCAGTACTTC
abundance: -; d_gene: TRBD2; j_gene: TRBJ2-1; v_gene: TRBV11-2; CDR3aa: CASSLDRGVFYEQFF; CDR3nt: TGTGCCAGCAGCTTAGATCGGGGGGTTTTCTATGAGCAGTTCTTC
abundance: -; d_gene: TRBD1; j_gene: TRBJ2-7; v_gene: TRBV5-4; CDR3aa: CASSFGQGEIYGQYF; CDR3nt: TGTGCCAGCAGCTTTGGGCAGGGGGAGATCTACGGGCAGTACTTC
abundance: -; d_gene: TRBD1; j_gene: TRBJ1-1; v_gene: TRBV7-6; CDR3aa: CASSGGTGPYQAFF; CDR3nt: TGTGCCAGCAGCGGGGGGACAGGGCCGTATCAGGCTTTCTTT
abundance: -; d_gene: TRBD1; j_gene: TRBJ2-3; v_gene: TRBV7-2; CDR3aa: CASSFQSGQSTDTQYF; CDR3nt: TGTGCCAGCAGCTTTCAATCGGGACAGTCGACAGATACGCAGTATTTT
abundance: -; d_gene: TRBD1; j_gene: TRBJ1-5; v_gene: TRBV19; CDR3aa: CASSRTGGQNSNQPQHF; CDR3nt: TGTGCCAGTAGCCGTACAGGGGGGCAGAATAGCAATCAGCCCCAGCATTTT
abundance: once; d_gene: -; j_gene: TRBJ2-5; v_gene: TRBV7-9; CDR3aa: CASSLAGGEEETQYF; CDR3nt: TGTGCCAGCAGCTTAGCTGGGGGCGAAGAAGAGACCCAGTACTTC
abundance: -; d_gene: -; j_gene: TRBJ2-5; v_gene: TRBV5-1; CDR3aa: CASRLRTAQETQYF; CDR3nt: TGCGCCAGCAGATTAAGGACAGCCCAAGAGACCCAGTACTTC
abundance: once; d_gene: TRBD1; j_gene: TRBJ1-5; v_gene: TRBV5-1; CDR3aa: CASSLGDSSSNQPQHF; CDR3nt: TGCGCCAGCAGCTTGGGGGACAGTTCGTCCAATCAGCCCCAGCATTTT
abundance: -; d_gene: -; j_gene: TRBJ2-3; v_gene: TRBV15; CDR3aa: CATSRSEADTQYF; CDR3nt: TGTGCCACCAGCCGTTCAGAGGCAGATACGCAGTATTTT
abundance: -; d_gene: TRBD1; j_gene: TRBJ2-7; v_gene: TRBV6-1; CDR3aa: CASSEAPDRGGYEQYF; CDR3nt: TGTGCCAGCAGTGAAGCCCCGGACAGGGGGGGATACGAGCAGTACTTC
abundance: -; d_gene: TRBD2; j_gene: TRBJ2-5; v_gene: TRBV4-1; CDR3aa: CASSQSPPPGGQETQYF; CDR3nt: TGCGCCAGCAGCCAGTCGCCACCCCCGGGGGGCCAAGAGACCCAGTACTTC
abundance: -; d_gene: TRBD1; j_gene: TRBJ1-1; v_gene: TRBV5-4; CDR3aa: CASSSTGVGTEAFF; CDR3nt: TGTGCCAGCAGCTCGACAGGGGTGGGAACTGAAGCTTTCTTT
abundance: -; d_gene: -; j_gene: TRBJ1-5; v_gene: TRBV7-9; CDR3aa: CASSLSSGYNQPQHF; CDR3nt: TGTGCCAGCAGCCTATCGAGCGGGTACAATCAGCCCCAGCATTTT